Below, 25 T cell receptor beta chains from the same sample are listed, as sequenced in a study of CXCR3-negative and CXCR3-positive naive CD8 T cells. The libraries of TRB cDNA were prepared using 5' RACE with UMI labels. TCRdb reprocessed the 5' RACE reads and stores each CDR3 protein as one record, lacking DNA. The sample features over 70,000 distinct CDR3 sequences, with 1.7% in its top ten. The sequencing input was naive CXCR3- CD8+ T cells from blood. Subset given: CD45RO-CCR7+CD27+CD95- naive CD8+ T cells lacking CXCR3 (TNR3-). These receptor sequences come from a human donor in good health. Some clones in this sample may be carry-over from other donors' samples.

This sequence joins TRBV7-2 and TRBJ2-7. The length of the CDR3 is 13 residues. Germline assignment: CDR1 SGHTA and CDR2 FQGNSA. CDR3 sequence: CASQTWVGYEQYF.

CDR3 loop: CAWTFSTGWRSPLHF. The V and J genes are TRBV30 and TRBJ1-6. The CDR3 has 15 amino acids. Looked up from germline, CDR1 is GTSNPN and CDR2 is SVGIG (reference sequence).

The rearrangement joins TRBV5-1 to TRBJ1-1; the TRBD1 assignment by TCRdb is unverifiable without DNA. CDR1 and CDR2 (germline): SGHRS, YFSETQ. The CDR3 covers 15 residues. The CDR3 sequence is CASSELIGGTYQAFF.

The chain recombines TRBV15 with TRBJ2-5; TCRdb's D call of TRBD1 is untestable without DNA. This CDR3 spans 16 amino acids. Germline CDR1 reads LNHNV; CDR2 reads YYDKDF (reference sequence). The CDR3 spells CATSRERGWGQETQYF. The full variable domain, completed using reference TRBV15 and TRBJ2-5, is DAMVIQNPRYQVTQFGKPVTLSCSQTLNHNVMYWYQQKSSQAPKLLFHYYDKDFNNEADTPDNFQSRRPNTSFCFLDIRSPGLGDTAMYLCATSRERGWGQETQYFGPGTRLLVL.

The chain recombines TRBV29-1 with TRBJ2-2; there is no DNA to check the TCRdb D call of TRBD2. CDR1 SQVTM and CDR2 ANQGSEA come from the germline V gene. The CDR3 runs 13 residues. The CDR3 loop reads CSVERERTGELFF.

The rearrangement links TRBV4-2 to TRBJ2-7; TCRdb gives TRBD1 as the D gene, but with no DNA this cannot be confirmed. The V gene's germline CDR1 is LGHNA and CDR2 YNFKEQ. The CDR3 sequence is 14 residues long. The CDR3 sequence is CASSQDGPGGDQYF.

The V gene is TRBV7-3, the J gene TRBJ1-2; no DNA is available, so the TRBD1 call from TCRdb remains unchecked. From germline, CDR1 is SGHTA and CDR2 FQGTGA. This CDR3 is built from 13 residues. CDR3 amino acids: CASSEWTGDGYTF. The full variable domain, with the rest looked up from reference TRBV7-3 and TRBJ1-2, is GAGVSQTPSNKVTEKGKYVELRCDPISGHTALYWYRQSLGQGPEFLIYFQGTGAADDSGLPNDRFFAVRPEGSVSTLKIQRTERGDSAVYLCASSEWTGDGYTFGSGTRLTVV.

The CDR3 region is CASSYLRAGGTHEQYF. The genes are TRBV28 and TRBJ2-7; TCRdb's D gene call, TRBD2, goes unchecked for lack of DNA. The CDR3 spans 16 residues. CDR1 is MDHEN, CDR2 SYDVKM, per germline.

The chain couples TRBV5-1 to TRBJ2-7; the TCRdb D gene call, TRBD2, has no DNA to confirm it. The CDR3 spans 15 residues. In germline, CDR1 is SGHRS, CDR2 YFSETQ. The CDR3 spells CASSPTRGLSYEQYF. Full variable domain (rest looked up from reference TRBV5-1 and TRBJ2-7): KAGVTQTPRYLIKTRGQQVTLSCSPISGHRSVSWYQQTPGQGLQFLFEYFSETQRNKGNFPGRFSGRQFSNSRSEMNVSTLELGDSALYLCASSPTRGLSYEQYFGPGTRLTVT.

The chain employs TRBV30 and TRBJ2-5; TCRdb picks TRBD2, but there is no DNA to check that call. The CDR3 has 14 amino acids. CDR1 GTSNPN and CDR2 SVGIG come from the germline V gene (reference sequence). CDR3 sequence: CACQRETYQETQYF.

The chain employs TRBV29-1 and TRBJ1-1; the TCRdb call, TRBD1, lacks DNA for checking. Germline CDR1 SQVTM, CDR2 ANQGSEA. The CDR3 contains 14 residues. CDR3 residues: CSVDGGWINTEAFF.

The V and J genes are TRBV7-2 and TRBJ2-2. The CDR3 totals 17 residues. The germline gives CDR1 SGHTA, CDR2 FQGNSA. CDR3 residues: CASSLKLVRINTGELFF.

V and J are TRBV4-3 and TRBJ2-7; TCRdb indicates TRBD1, and absent DNA this call remains unverified. Per the germline V gene, CDR1 is LGHNA and CDR2 is YSLEER. CDR3 size: 15 residues. CDR3 region: CASSQYRDSPYEQYF.

This chain connects TRBV29-1 to TRBJ2-1; TCRdb's D call, TRBD2, is unchecked because there is no DNA. The CDR3 is 12 residues long. CDR1 and CDR2 from the germline V gene are SQVTM and ANQGSEA. CDR3 sequence reads: CSVSGIYNEQFF.

The J gene is TRBJ2-1, the V gene TRBV29-1. In germline, CDR1 is SQVTM, CDR2 ANQGSEA. This CDR3 region has 14 residues. The CDR3 is CSVTHPTAGNEQFF.

The V gene is TRBV7-9, the J gene TRBJ2-7. This CDR3 spans 15 amino acids. Germline CDR1 and CDR2: SEHNR and FQNEAQ (reference sequence). The CDR3 reads CASSVPSVRSYEQYF.

The rearrangement links TRBV29-1 to TRBJ1-2; TCRdb lists TRBD1, though no DNA is available to test this call. Germline CDR1 SQVTM, CDR2 ANQGSEA. The CDR3 contains 15 residues. CDR3 protein: CSVEGHIGTDYGYTF.

The chain is built from TRBV14 and TRBJ2-1. The V gene's germline CDR1 is SGHDN and CDR2 FVKESK. The CDR3 runs to 15 residues. The CDR3 is CASSQYFGSYNEQFF. The variable domain in full, completed from reference TRBV14 and TRBJ2-1, reads EAGVTQFPSHSVIEKGQTVTLRCDPISGHDNLYWYRRVMGKEIKFLLHFVKESKQDESGMPNNRFLAERTGGTYSTLKVQPAELEDSGVYFCASSQYFGSYNEQFFGPGTRLTVL.

The chain employs TRBV4-1 and TRBJ2-1. The CDR3 extends over 16 amino acids. The germline CDR1 and CDR2 sequences are MGHRA and YSYEKL. CDR3 protein: CASSQGDGPSYNEQFF.

V is TRBV6-6 and J is TRBJ2-3; TCRdb selects TRBD2, and the lack of DNA leaves this call unchecked. There are 18 residues in the CDR3. CDR1 is MNHNY and CDR2 is SVGAGI in the germline V gene (reference sequence). The CDR3 loop is CASSYSGSQRGESDTQYF.

The CDR3 protein is CASSEEPPGTTVKETQYF. The chain combines TRBV6-2 or TRBV6-3 with TRBJ2-5; TCRdb's D call, TRBD1, is unchecked because there is no DNA. The germline V gene encodes CDR1 MNHEY and CDR2 SVGEGT. The length of the CDR3 is 18 residues.

The rearrangement joins TRBV7-9 to TRBJ2-4; TCRdb proposes TRBD1, but this gene call is untestable without DNA. Germline V gene sequence: CDR1 SEHNR, CDR2 FQNEAQ (reference sequence). This CDR3 is built from 14 residues. The CDR3 loop reads CASSLTGSKNIQYF.

This chain joins TRBV7-8 and TRBJ2-5; the TCRdb call, TRBD1, lacks DNA for checking. This CDR3 has 15 residues. Per the germline V gene, CDR1 is SGHVS and CDR2 is FQNEAQ. CDR3 residues: CASSLHPGTQETQYF.

This chain joins TRBV28 and TRBJ1-2; TCRdb returns TRBD1, unconfirmable since there is no DNA. The CDR3 extends over 14 amino acids. The germline gives CDR1 MDHEN, CDR2 SYDVKM. This CDR3 reads CASGRRQGELGYTF.

V is TRBV28 and J is TRBJ2-7; the TCRdb call, TRBD1, lacks DNA for checking. The CDR3 sequence is 14 residues long. In germline, CDR1 is MDHEN, CDR2 SYDVKM. This chain's CDR3 is CASIDTRISYEQYF.